This TCR beta chain is from a study of T cells in Graves' hyperthyroidism and ophthalmopathy (dated by TCRdb to the late 2010s). For the wider study: Peripheral blood was sampled at the time of initial diagnosis, prior to any treatment. Once sampling was done, hyperthyroidism patients were given methimazole at a starting dose of 30 mg daily, whereas ophthalmopathy patients were given high-dose intravenous methylprednisolone. To identify distinguishing TCR V-J signatures, a discovery cohort of around 100 patients was used, comprising 40 to 45 with Graves' ophthalmopathy and around 60 with stable Graves' hyperthyroidism. The paper reports TCR Vbeta CDR3 sequencing of 135 peripheral blood samples: 40 or so ophthalmopathy, under 85 hyperthyroidism and approximately 17 progressor patients. In addition, the study compared T-cell repertoires in thyroid tissue and in blood from roughly 6 Graves' hyperthyroidism patients. The 85 to 100 discovery patients were randomly split 7:3 into training and test sets. Prospective prediction of ophthalmopathy was tested in an independent validation cohort consisting of fewer than 20 hyperthyroidism patients and over 15 patients who later progressed to ophthalmopathy.

Only a few counts were recorded for this clonotype. No antigen is known for it. No base quality values were provided; no much bigger clone lies one nucleotide off. Trimming accounts for 8 bases at V and 0 bases at J, while the number of junction bases matched to no gene is 5. The CDR3 goes from the cysteine to the phenylalanine over 14 residues. Kept here is only the CDR3 DNA, which spans 42 bases and is read in frame from base 1. Looking up the germline V gene yields CDR1 SGHAT and CDR2 FQNNGV. General study outcomes and caveats: Sample size was not statistically predetermined, and blinding of investigators to group allocation was not performed. Most expanded thyroid clonotypes (frequency above 0.001) were also detected in blood, a finding suggesting that blood repertoires may reflect thyroid immune responses. In validation, the model predicted progression to ophthalmopathy a median of about 6 months before onset, with over 55% sensitivity and roughly 72% specificity. In cross-validation, a model built on a 13 V-J signature told ophthalmopathy apart from stable hyperthyroidism with 85% to 90% sensitivity and approximately 84% specificity, and in testing the same model reached 80%/75%.

Amplification of TCR beta CDR3 regions was carried out from RNA transcripts. A first-round RT-PCR of the TCR CDR3 used the HTBI primer set with the Qiagen OneStep RT-PCR kit. Libraries were constructed in a second round of multiplex PCR, after which size selection and purification were carried out. Paired-end sequencing of the libraries was performed with 100 bp reads on an Illumina HiSeq2000. Under the source paper's analysis protocol: SOAPnuke was used to process the raw data, with reads discarded if the reads contained adapters or uncalled bases, had a mean Phred below 15, or lacked an exact constant-primer or identifier match. COPE v1.2.5 was used to merge high-quality paired reads, and clonotypes were defined as unique nucleotide sequences. MiTCR v1.1 was used to align the clonotypes against IMGT TRBV, TRBD and TRBJ reference segments. The analysis included only V-J combinations with a frequency above 0.0001, which together covered 99% to 99.2% of the repertoires. A TCS score was defined as the ratio between F50 (clonal expansion) and ExV (chaos), using BLOSUM62-based TCRdist between CDR3 peptides within each V-J. Welch's t-statistics and random forest reduced roughly 530 V-J features to fewer than 15, which were used in a naive Bayes classifier (R e1071). Through fastp at Q25 and MiXCR, TCRdb rebuilt clones from the public reads, retaining in-frame beta chains. Each entry merges the rows of one CDR3 protein and shows their most common DNA and genes. Here the V and J calls rest on TCRdb's processing, not on the authors' analysis. The sample data list 96,000 or so distinct CDR3 sequences, and around 50% of these were observed just once. The ten largest clones capture about 25% of the sample.

A patient counted as having stable Graves' hyperthyroidism if no progression to ophthalmopathy occurred over 18 months of follow-up. The hyperthyroidism patients were between 18 and 65 years old and newly diagnosed, with a disease duration of less than 2 months. The study excluded patients with uncontrolled infections, other autoimmune diseases, pregnancy or lactation. Diagnoses were established on the basis of clinical symptoms, serum thyroxine and TRAb, thyroid ultrasound, and orbital computed tomography. PBMCs were isolated from 10 ml of fresh peripheral blood by Ficoll-Paque density gradient centrifugation. Trizol reagent was used to extract total RNA, and RNA quality was then checked on an Agilent 2100 Bioanalyzer.

The sample consisted of blood. The V gene is TRBV11-2 and the J gene is TRBJ2-5; the central 8 bases match TRBD1. The TCR was taken from a woman aged 40 to 49 with Graves' hyperthyroidism. CDR3 loop: CASVPTGDQETQYF. The nucleotide sequence is given as TGTGCCAGCGTACCGACAGGGGACCAAGAGACCCAGTACTTC.